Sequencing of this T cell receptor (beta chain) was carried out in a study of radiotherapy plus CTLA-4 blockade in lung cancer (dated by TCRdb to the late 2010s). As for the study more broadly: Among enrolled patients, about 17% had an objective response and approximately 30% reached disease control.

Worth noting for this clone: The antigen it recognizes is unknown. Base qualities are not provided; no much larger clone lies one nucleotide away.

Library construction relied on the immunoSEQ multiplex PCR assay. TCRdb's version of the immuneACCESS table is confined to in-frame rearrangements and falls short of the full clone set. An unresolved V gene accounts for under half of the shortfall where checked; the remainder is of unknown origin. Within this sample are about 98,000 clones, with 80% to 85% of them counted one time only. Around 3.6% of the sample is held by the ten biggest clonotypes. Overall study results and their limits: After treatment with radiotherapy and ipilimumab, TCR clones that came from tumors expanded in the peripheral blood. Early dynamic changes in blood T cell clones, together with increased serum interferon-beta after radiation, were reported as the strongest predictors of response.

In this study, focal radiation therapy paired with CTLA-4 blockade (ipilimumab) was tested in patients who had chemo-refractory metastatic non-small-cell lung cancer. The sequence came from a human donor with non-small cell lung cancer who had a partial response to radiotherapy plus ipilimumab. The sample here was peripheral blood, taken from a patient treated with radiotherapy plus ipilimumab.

The DNA is as follows: TGTGCCAGCAGCTTGCAAGGGGGTGAACAGTTCTTC. The encoded protein is CASSLQGGEQFF. Recombination joined TRBV7-8 with TRBJ2-1; 6 matching bases give a weak D call of TRBD1. CDR1 and CDR2 (SGHVS, FQNEAQ) derive from the germline V gene. Its CDR3 holds 12 amino acids, cysteine through phenylalanine. Kept here is only the CDR3 DNA, which spans 36 bases and is read in frame from base 1. Trimming at the junction amounts to 3 bases on V and 13 bases on J, and the germline ends lie 13 bases apart.